This T cell receptor (beta chain) was profiled in a study of blood T cell repertoires in COVID-19. Looking at the study overall: COVID-19 samples, acute and convalescent, were from the United States, Italy and Spain.

Profiling relied on immunoSEQ multiplex PCR, and the TCRdb table lists in-frame clones only, not all of them. The sample contains fewer than 200,000 clones, approximately 86% of which appear only once. The specimen was peripheral blood. The clonotype comes from a woman older than 75 with COVID-19, enrolled during active disease.

The chain's CDR3 is CASSLHPAGDTQYF. The CDR3 DNA is TGCGCCAGCAGCCTTCATCCAGCGGGAGATACGCAGTATTTT. The chain joins TRBV4-1 to TRBJ2-3; D may be TRBD2 (6 bases). The CDR3 runs 14 residues. Germline V lookup: CDR1 MGHRA, CDR2 YSYEKL. Deletions cut 4 bases from V and 5 bases from J, with 13 bases between.